This TCR beta chain was captured in a study of OX40 agonist ivuxolimab in advanced cancers. Study-wide background: In this cohort, patients received ivuxolimab, an agonistic anti-OX40 (CD134) antibody. Averaging around 60 years in age, with a range of about 23 to 79, the cohort was 82.7% male. Patients assigned to dose escalation were diagnosed with hepatocellular carcinoma, melanoma, renal cell or head and neck cancer.

V dropped 2 bases and J dropped 4 bases, with 12 bases sitting between them. Germline V CDR1 and CDR2: GTSNPN, SVGIG (reference sequence). There are 14 residues in the CDR3. Repertoires were generated with immunoSEQ multiplex PCR, while TCRdb's copy carries only in-frame clones and drops some. The table lists 75,000 to 90,000 clones, roughly nine tenths of them singletons. At baseline, cycle 4 day 1, and cycle 7 day 1, blood was sampled. The source is an adult with an advanced solid tumor such as melanoma, head and neck, liver or kidney cancer. The specimen comprised CD4+ or CD8+ T cells sorted from blood, sampled in a trial of the OX40 agonist ivuxolimab. The rearrangement links TRBV30 to TRBJ2-1, with D perhaps given as TRBD1 or TRBD2 (5 bases each). CDR3 sequence: CAWSWGPQYNEQFF. The CDR3 DNA is TGTGCCTGGAGTTGGGGACCCCAATACAATGAGCAGTTCTTC.